The clone carrying this T cell receptor (beta chain) was counted between two and nine times. Its antigen is not identified. Expressed TCRB transcripts were sequenced because the entire RNA isolate underwent reverse transcription. The assay was immunoSEQ multiplex PCR, and TCRdb's table has in-frame clones only and misses some. The table has about 120,000 clones, roughly a sixth seen once; the top ten hold 2.6%. This record belongs to a study of beta chain features in type 1 diabetes. Across the whole study: Examination of sorted cells across all samples involved more than 100,000,000 cells.

Trimming took 0 bases from V and 1 from J, leaving 13 bases between them. Germline lookup yields CDR1 GTSNPN and CDR2 SVGIG (reference sequence). The CDR3 covers 16 residues. Points from the study as a whole: For Type 1 diabetes patients, all four CD4+ subsets carried TCRB CDR3s that were moderately but significantly shorter.

The genes are TRBV30 and TRBJ1-5; no reliable D call. This receptor was obtained from a young man with type 1 diabetes. Specimen: central memory CD4+ T cells from blood. The chain's CDR3 is CAWSVRGFWSNQPQHF. Here the CDR3 DNA reads TGTGCCTGGAGTGTACGTGGGTTTTGGAGCAATCAGCCCCAGCATTTT.